The rows below give T cell receptor beta chains drawn from one sample of a study of blood T cell repertoires in COVID-19. Generated by immunoSEQ multiplex PCR, the TCRdb table keeps only in-frame clones and is missing some. The table includes 150,000 or so clones, about 88% detected once. Sequenced: PBMCs or T cells enriched from blood (not recorded which). The receptors derive from a woman in her 50s who had recovered from COVID-19. Each CDR3 is given with its conserved first and last residue. D genes are given only for firm matches. Clone size appears in some rows only: once, few, many, or a class for an expanded clone.

clone size: once; D gene: TRBD2; J gene: TRBJ2-5; CDR3 length: 15; V gene: TRBV5-1; CDR3 DNA: TGCGCCAGCAGCTGGACTAGCGGGGTACCAGAGACCCAGTACTTC; CDR3 protein: CASSWTSGVPETQYF
clone size: .; D gene: TRBD1; J gene: TRBJ1-4; CDR3 length: 14; V gene: TRBV29-1; CDR3 DNA: TGCAGCGTTGAAGGCTACAGGGGGCTTGAAAAACTGTTTTTT; CDR3 protein: CSVEGYRGLEKLFF
clone size: .; D gene: .; J gene: TRBJ2-7; CDR3 length: 16; V gene: TRBV7-9; CDR3 DNA: TGTGCCAGCAGCGTCGTCGGGGGTCCTTCCTCCTACGAGCAGTACTTC; CDR3 protein: CASSVVGGPSSYEQYF
clone size: few; D gene: TRBD1; J gene: TRBJ2-7; CDR3 length: 15; V gene: TRBV27; CDR3 DNA: TGTGCCAGCAGTTCCCTGACAGGGAATCGCTACGAGCAGTACTTC; CDR3 protein: CASSSLTGNRYEQYF
clone size: .; D gene: .; J gene: TRBJ2-7; CDR3 length: 14; V gene: TRBV15; CDR3 DNA: TGTGCCACCAGCAGAGGAGAAACTACCTACGAGCAGTACTTC; CDR3 protein: CATSRGETTYEQYF
clone size: .; D gene: .; J gene: TRBJ1-6; CDR3 length: 15; V gene: TRBV19; CDR3 DNA: TGTGCCAGTAGTGTCACACCGAACGGGGATTCACCCCTCCACTTT; CDR3 protein: CASSVTPNGDSPLHF
clone size: .; D gene: TRBD1; J gene: TRBJ1-5; CDR3 length: 16; V gene: TRBV20-1; CDR3 DNA: TGCAGTGCTAGTGGGACAGGGTACGGGGGCAATCAGCCCCAGCATTTT; CDR3 protein: CSASGTGYGGNQPQHF
clone size: .; D gene: TRBD1; J gene: TRBJ1-1; CDR3 length: 15; V gene: TRBV9; CDR3 DNA: TGTGCCAGCAGTCGGCAGGGACAGGGTTTTACTGAAGCTTTCTTT; CDR3 protein: CASSRQGQGFTEAFF
clone size: .; D gene: .; J gene: TRBJ2-6; CDR3 length: 15; V gene: TRBV19; CDR3 DNA: TGTGCCAGTAGTATAACCCAGGCCGGGGCCAACGTCCTGACTTTC; CDR3 protein: CASSITQAGANVLTF
clone size: .; D gene: TRBD1; J gene: TRBJ1-1; CDR3 length: 15; V gene: TRBV19; CDR3 DNA: TGTGCCAGTAGTATGAAAGGGACAGATTATTTTGAAGCTTTCTTT; CDR3 protein: CASSMKGTDYFEAFF
clone size: .; D gene: .; J gene: TRBJ1-1; CDR3 length: 15; V gene: TRBV13; CDR3 DNA: TGTGCCAGCAGCCCAGGATTGACAATGAACACTGAAGCTTTCTTT; CDR3 protein: CASSPGLTMNTEAFF
clone size: .; D gene: .; J gene: TRBJ2-7; CDR3 length: 11; V gene: TRBV19; CDR3 DNA: TGTGCCAGTAGTTACGGTTACGAGCAGTACTTC; CDR3 protein: CASSYGYEQYF
clone size: .; D gene: TRBD1; J gene: TRBJ1-3; CDR3 length: 17; V gene: TRBV4-2; CDR3 DNA: TGTGCCAGCAGCCTAGGGGGACAGGGCGGAGCAGGAAACACCATATATTTT; CDR3 protein: CASSLGGQGGAGNTIYF
clone size: .; D gene: TRBD1; J gene: TRBJ2-1; CDR3 length: 16; V gene: TRBV24-1; CDR3 DNA: TGTGCCACCAGTGACGGCGGGAGCGGACAGGGGTATGAGCAGTTCTTC; CDR3 protein: CATSDGGSGQGYEQFF
clone size: .; D gene: .; J gene: TRBJ1-4; CDR3 length: 15; V gene: TRBV5-1; CDR3 DNA: TGCGCCAGCAGCCCTATACTAGCAACTAATGAAAAACTGTTTTTT; CDR3 protein: CASSPILATNEKLFF
clone size: few; D gene: TRBD2; J gene: TRBJ2-7; CDR3 length: 14; V gene: TRBV2; CDR3 DNA: TGTGCCAGCAGGCAACTAGCGGGAGGAGGGGAGCAGTACTTC; CDR3 protein: CASRQLAGGGEQYF
clone size: .; D gene: .; J gene: TRBJ1-4; CDR3 length: 16; V gene: TRBV5-1; CDR3 DNA: TGCGCCAGCAGCCATCCCCAGGGGATGTCTAATGAAAAACTGTTTTTT; CDR3 protein: CASSHPQGMSNEKLFF
clone size: .; D gene: .; J gene: TRBJ1-2; CDR3 length: 12; V gene: TRBV2; CDR3 DNA: TGTGCCAGCAGTGTGGGCACCTATGGCTACACCTTC; CDR3 protein: CASSVGTYGYTF
clone size: .; D gene: TRBD1; J gene: TRBJ1-1; CDR3 length: 15; V gene: TRBV5-1; CDR3 DNA: TGCGCCAGCAGCTTTGGGGACAGGGACCCCACTGAAGCTTTCTTT; CDR3 protein: CASSFGDRDPTEAFF
clone size: .; D gene: .; J gene: TRBJ2-3; CDR3 length: 18; V gene: TRBV21-1; CDR3 DNA: TGTGCCAGCACTTTGGCCCGACTAGCGGGAGGCCACACAGATACGCAGTATTTT; CDR3 protein: CASTLARLAGGHTDTQYF
clone size: .; D gene: .; J gene: TRBJ2-1; CDR3 length: 11; V gene: TRBV5-6; CDR3 DNA: TGTGCCAGCGGGACTCTCGGGGAGCAGTTCTTC; CDR3 protein: CASGTLGEQFF
clone size: .; D gene: TRBD1; J gene: TRBJ2-7; CDR3 length: 14; V gene: TRBV6-6; CDR3 DNA: TGTGCCAGCAGTACCGGGACAGGGGGTTACGAGCAGTACTTC; CDR3 protein: CASSTGTGGYEQYF
clone size: .; D gene: TRBD1; J gene: TRBJ1-2; CDR3 length: 18; V gene: TRBV15; CDR3 DNA: TGTGCCACCAGGGGAGTGAAGGCTCCGGGACAGAGATCCTATGGCTACACCTTC; CDR3 protein: CATRGVKAPGQRSYGYTF
clone size: once; D gene: .; J gene: TRBJ1-5; CDR3 length: 15; V gene: TRBV7-8; CDR3 DNA: TGTGCCAGCAGCTTAGACAGTAGTTTTAATCAGCCCCAGCATTTT; CDR3 protein: CASSLDSSFNQPQHF
clone size: .; D gene: TRBD1; J gene: TRBJ1-6; CDR3 length: 18; V gene: TRBV10-1; CDR3 DNA: TGCGCCAGCAGTGAGTGGAGGGGACAGTTCGTGGCCCATGGCTCCCTCCACTTT; CDR3 protein: CASSEWRGQFVAHGSLHF
clone size: .; D gene: .; J gene: TRBJ1-6; CDR3 length: 15; V gene: TRBV27; CDR3 DNA: TGTGCCAGCAGTTTACGCGTGTCCTATAATTCACCCCTCCACTTT; CDR3 protein: CASSLRVSYNSPLHF
clone size: .; D gene: .; J gene: TRBJ2-6; CDR3 length: 15; V gene: TRBV5-1; CDR3 DNA: TGCGCCAGCAGCTTGGCGGTGGTTGGGGCCAACGTCCTGACTTTC; CDR3 protein: CASSLAVVGANVLTF
clone size: .; D gene: .; J gene: TRBJ2-2; CDR3 length: 15; V gene: TRBV7-9; CDR3 DNA: TGTGCCAGCAGCCCTATCCTACAGGGAACCGGGGAGCTGTTTTTT; CDR3 protein: CASSPILQGTGELFF
clone size: few; D gene: TRBD1; J gene: TRBJ2-2; CDR3 length: 14; V gene: TRBV19; CDR3 DNA: TGTGCCAGTAGACAGGGGACGAACACCGGGGAGCTGTTTTTT; CDR3 protein: CASRQGTNTGELFF
clone size: .; D gene: TRBD2; J gene: TRBJ2-7; CDR3 length: 15; V gene: TRBV2; CDR3 DNA: TGTGCCAGCGATGAGGTAGGGAGGGGAGCCTACGAGCAGTACTTC; CDR3 protein: CASDEVGRGAYEQYF
clone size: .; D gene: TRBD1; J gene: TRBJ2-2; CDR3 length: 14; V gene: TRBV2; CDR3 DNA: TGTGCCAGCAGCCGGAGAGGGGGCGTCGGGGAGCTGTTTTTT; CDR3 protein: CASSRRGGVGELFF
clone size: .; D gene: TRBD1; J gene: TRBJ1-6; CDR3 length: 15; V gene: TRBV27; CDR3 DNA: TGTGCCAGCAGTCGGGACAGGGGTTATAATTCACCCCTCCACTTT; CDR3 protein: CASSRDRGYNSPLHF
clone size: once; D gene: TRBD1; J gene: TRBJ2-3; CDR3 length: 16; V gene: TRBV2; CDR3 DNA: TGTGCCAGCAGTCGCAGGGGGTTGGGGGGCACAGATACGCAGTATTTT; CDR3 protein: CASSRRGLGGTDTQYF
clone size: .; D gene: TRBD2; J gene: TRBJ2-7; CDR3 length: 15; V gene: TRBV7-2; CDR3 DNA: TGTGCCAGCAGCATCGGGACTAGCGGAAGCTACGAGCAGTACTTC; CDR3 protein: CASSIGTSGSYEQYF
clone size: .; D gene: .; J gene: TRBJ2-1; CDR3 length: 15; V gene: TRBV7-3; CDR3 DNA: TGTGCCAGCAGCTCCACCGGGACTTTCTACAATGAGCAGTTCTTC; CDR3 protein: CASSSTGTFYNEQFF
clone size: .; D gene: .; J gene: TRBJ1-6; CDR3 length: 16; V gene: TRBV28; CDR3 DNA: TGTGCCAGCGATACAGGGTCTGGCGCGTTGAATTCACCCCTCCACTTT; CDR3 protein: CASDTGSGALNSPLHF
clone size: .; D gene: TRBD2; J gene: TRBJ2-1; CDR3 length: 16; V gene: TRBV30; CDR3 DNA: TGTGCCTGGAGTCCAGGTTGGCTAGCGGGGTTGAATGAGCAGTTCTTC; CDR3 protein: CAWSPGWLAGLNEQFF
clone size: once; D gene: .; J gene: TRBJ2-2; CDR3 length: 17; V gene: TRBV11-2; CDR3 DNA: TGTGCCAGCCGTCGGCGGGAAAGCCAGACGAACACCGGGGAGCTGTTTTTT; CDR3 protein: CASRRRESQTNTGELFF
clone size: .; D gene: .; J gene: TRBJ1-5; CDR3 length: 14; V gene: TRBV5-1; CDR3 DNA: TGCGCCAGCAGCTTGGATGCGGGCAATCAGCCCCAGCATTTT; CDR3 protein: CASSLDAGNQPQHF
clone size: .; D gene: .; J gene: TRBJ2-7; CDR3 length: 14; V gene: TRBV27; CDR3 DNA: TGTGCCAGCAGTCTGGGGCGGGACCCCTCCGAGCAGTACTTC; CDR3 protein: CASSLGRDPSEQYF
clone size: .; D gene: TRBD2; J gene: TRBJ2-5; CDR3 length: 18; V gene: TRBV2; CDR3 DNA: TGTGCCAGCTTCGGGGGGCTAGCGGGAGCGGGGGCGCAAGAGACCCAGTACTTC; CDR3 protein: CASFGGLAGAGAQETQYF
clone size: .; D gene: TRBD1; J gene: TRBJ1-1; CDR3 length: 18; V gene: TRBV18; CDR3 DNA: TGTGCCAGCTCCCCCCTTATAAGGGCAGGGGGTCGGTTCACTGAAGCTTTCTTT; CDR3 protein: CASSPLIRAGGRFTEAFF
clone size: .; D gene: .; J gene: TRBJ1-3; CDR3 length: 16; V gene: TRBV7-8; CDR3 DNA: TGTGCCAGCAGCTTAACAGGCCCAGGCCCCCGGATCACCATATATTTT; CDR3 protein: CASSLTGPGPRITIYF
clone size: .; D gene: .; J gene: TRBJ1-5; CDR3 length: 15; V gene: TRBV6-5; CDR3 DNA: .; CDR3 protein: CASSSGQGVNQPQHF
clone size: .; D gene: .; J gene: TRBJ1-2; CDR3 length: 14; V gene: TRBV6-5; CDR3 DNA: TGTGCCAGCAGTTACGAGGGTCTCCAGCGTGGCTACACCTTC; CDR3 protein: CASSYEGLQRGYTF